Detailed here is one TCR beta chain. The source of the sample is a study of blood T cell repertoires in COVID-19. As for the study in general: Researchers got acute and convalescent COVID-19 samples from the United States, Italy and Spain. T cells, B-cell-depleted T cells, or PBMCs supplied cDNA or gDNA.

Germline CDR1 and CDR2: LNHDA and SQIVND (reference sequence). This CDR3 spans 14 amino acids. The V end lost 7 bases, the J end lost 0 bases, and 10 bases lay between the germline ends. Original methodology: Scientists estimated how many nucleated cells there were by amplifying reference gene primers. Produced via immunoSEQ multiplex PCR; TCRdb's table is partial and in-frame only. Clonal size and the V and J genes are those of that table, whereas D and trimming came from the DNA. The sample holds about 320,000 clones, about four fifths seen once. The chain couples TRBV19 to TRBJ1-5, with no clear D. The sequenced sample consisted of peripheral blood. The clonotype comes from a woman aged 45-59 years with acute or convalescent COVID-19. CDR3 nucleotide sequence: TGTGCCAGTAAAACAGAGATTAGCAATCAGCCCCAGCATTTT. The encoded protein is CASKTEISNQPQHF.